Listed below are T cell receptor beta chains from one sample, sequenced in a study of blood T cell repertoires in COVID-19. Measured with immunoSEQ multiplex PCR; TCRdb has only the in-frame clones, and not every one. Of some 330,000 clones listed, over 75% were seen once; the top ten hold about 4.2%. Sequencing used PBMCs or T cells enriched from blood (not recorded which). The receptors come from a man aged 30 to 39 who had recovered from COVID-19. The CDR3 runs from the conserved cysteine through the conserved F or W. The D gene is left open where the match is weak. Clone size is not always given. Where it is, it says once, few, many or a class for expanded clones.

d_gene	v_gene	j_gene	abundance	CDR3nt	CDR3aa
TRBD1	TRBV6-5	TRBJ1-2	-	TGTGCCAGCAGCAAGGACAGGAGGCAGAGCTATGGCTACACCTTC	CASSKDRRQSYGYTF
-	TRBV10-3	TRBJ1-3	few	TGTGCCATCCGCGGAAGCTCTGGAAACACCATATATTTT	CAIRGSSGNTIYF
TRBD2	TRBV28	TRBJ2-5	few	TGTGCCAGCAGCGGACTAGCGGTCCAAGAGACCCAGTACTTC	CASSGLAVQETQYF
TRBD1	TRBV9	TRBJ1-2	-	TGTGCCAGCAGCTCCGACAGGGGGCAGGGGTATGGCTACACCTTC	CASSSDRGQGYGYTF
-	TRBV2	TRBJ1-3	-	TGTGCCAGCAGTCATTACAGGGAATACTCTGGAAACACCATATATTTT	CASSHYREYSGNTIYF
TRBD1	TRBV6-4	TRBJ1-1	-	TGTGCCAGCAGTCCTACAGGGGGGAACACTGAAGCTTTCTTT	CASSPTGGNTEAFF
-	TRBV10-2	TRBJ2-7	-	TGCGCCAGCAGTGACGGCAGGGGCTCCTACGAGCAGTACTTC	CASSDGRGSYEQYF
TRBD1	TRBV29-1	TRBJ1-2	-	TGCAGCGTTGGACAGGGGGCCGTTTTTAACTATGGCTACACCTTC	CSVGQGAVFNYGYTF
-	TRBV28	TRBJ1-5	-	TGTGCCAGCAGAATCCGGGGCAATCAGCCCCAGCATTTT	CASRIRGNQPQHF
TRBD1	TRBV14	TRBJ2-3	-	TGTGCCAGCAGCCTACTTTGGGGACAGCCAGAATCCACAGATACGCAGTATTTT	CASSLLWGQPESTDTQYF
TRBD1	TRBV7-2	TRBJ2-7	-	TGTGCCAGCAGCTCATCCGGGACAGGCTCCTACGAGCAGTACTTC	CASSSSGTGSYEQYF
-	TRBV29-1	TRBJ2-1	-	TGCAGCGTTGAGTGGAGGTACAATGAGCAGTTCTTC	CSVEWRYNEQFF
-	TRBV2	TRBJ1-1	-	TGTGCCAGCAGTTCCTCGACAGTATTGGGGACTGAAGCTTTCTTT	CASSSSTVLGTEAFF
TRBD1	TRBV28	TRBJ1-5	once	TGTGCCAGCAGTCCGACCGGGACAGTTCTAGCTCAGCCCCAGCATTTT	CASSPTGTVLAQPQHF
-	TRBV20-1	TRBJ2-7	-	TGCAGTGCTAGTGAGAGTTTAGGAGGGGTCGACGAGCAGTACTTC	CSASESLGGVDEQYF
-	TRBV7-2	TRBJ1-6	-	TGTGCCAGCAGCTTAGTGCGGGGGGAAGCCGATTCACCCCTCCACTTT	CASSLVRGEADSPLHF
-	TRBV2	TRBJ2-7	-	TGTGCCAGCAGTGCGGCCTACGAGCAGTACTTC	CASSAAYEQYF
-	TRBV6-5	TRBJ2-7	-	TGTGCCAGCAGCCCCTGGCGGCAAAACTACGAGCAGTACTTC	CASSPWRQNYEQYF
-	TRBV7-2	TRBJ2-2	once	TGTGCCAGCAGCGCGTGGGACTCTCCTTCCGGGGAGCTGTTTTTT	CASSAWDSPSGELFF
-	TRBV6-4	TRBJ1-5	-	TGTGCCAGCAGTGAAGGGGTAGGCAATCAGCCCCAGCATTTT	CASSEGVGNQPQHF
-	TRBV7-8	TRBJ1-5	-	TGTGCCAGCAGCTTAGGTGATGCCTATTATCAGCCCCAGCATTTT	CASSLGDAYYQPQHF
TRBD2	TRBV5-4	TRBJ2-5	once	TGTGCCAGCAGCCCGCCCCCATCCGGACTAGCGGGGACAGAGACCCAGTACTTC	CASSPPPSGLAGTETQYF
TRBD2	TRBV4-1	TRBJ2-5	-	TGCGCCAGCAGCCAAGAATCCGCGGGGGGCCTAAAAGAGACCCAGTACTTC	CASSQESAGGLKETQYF
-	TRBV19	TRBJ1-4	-	TGTGCCAGTAGTATATCAACAGTAGGGGAAACTAATGAAAAACTGTTTTTT	CASSISTVGETNEKLFF
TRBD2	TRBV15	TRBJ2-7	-	TGTGCCACCAGCAGAACGCCCGGGACTAGCTATGGGGAGCAGTACTTC	CATSRTPGTSYGEQYF
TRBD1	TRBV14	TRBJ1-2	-	TGTGCCAGCAGCCACGACAGGGAAGATGGCTACACCTTC	CASSHDREDGYTF
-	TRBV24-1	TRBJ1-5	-	TGTGCCACCAGTGATCGGTCGGTTCAGCCCCAGCATTTT	CATSDRSVQPQHF
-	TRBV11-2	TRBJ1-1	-	TGTGCCAGCGGACAACAGGGATCGGCTTTCTTT	CASGQQGSAFF
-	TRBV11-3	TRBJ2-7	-	TGTGCCAGCAGTCTAAACAGGGTTAGTGGGCAGTACTTC	CASSLNRVSGQYF
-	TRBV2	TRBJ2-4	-	TGTGCCTCCCGGGTAGCCCTACGATTAGCCAAAAACATTCAGTACTTC	CASRVALRLAKNIQYF
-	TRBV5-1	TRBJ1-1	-	TGCGCCAGCAGCTTGGTACAAACAACGAACACTGAAGCTTTCTTT	CASSLVQTTNTEAFF
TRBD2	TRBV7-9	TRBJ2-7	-	TGTGCCAGCAGCCCTACAGCGGGACGGAACTACGAGCAGTACTTC	CASSPTAGRNYEQYF
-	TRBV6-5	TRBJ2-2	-	TGTGCCAGCAGTTACGACAGCCCGAACACCGGGGAGCTGTTTTTT	CASSYDSPNTGELFF
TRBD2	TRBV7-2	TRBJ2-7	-	TGTGCCAGCAGCTTACAACTAGCGGGGGTGGTCGAGCAGTACTTC	CASSLQLAGVVEQYF
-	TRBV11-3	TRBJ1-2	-	TGTGCCAGCAGCTTCGGACAGAGAAAAGGCTACACCTTC	CASSFGQRKGYTF
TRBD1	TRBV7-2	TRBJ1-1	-	TGTGCCAGCAGCCAGAGACAGGGACGGCGCATTGGCACTGAAGCTTTCTTT	CASSQRQGRRIGTEAFF
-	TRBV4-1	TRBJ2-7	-	TGCGCCAGCAGCCAAGTGAGGACTCCGACCTACGAGCAGTACTTC	CASSQVRTPTYEQYF
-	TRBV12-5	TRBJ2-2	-	TGTGCTAGTGGTTTGGCGACTGGGACCGGGGAGCTGTTTTTT	CASGLATGTGELFF
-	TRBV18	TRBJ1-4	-	TGTGCCAGCTCACCACCTAGTTCTGAAAAACTGTTTTTT	CASSPPSSEKLFF
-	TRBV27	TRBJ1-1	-	TGTGCCAGCAGTTTCTGGGGCATGAACACTGAAGCTTTCTTT	CASSFWGMNTEAFF
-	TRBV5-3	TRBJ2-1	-	TGTGCCAGAAGCGCGGGACGGGTGAGCTCCTACAATGAGCAGTTCTTC	CARSAGRVSSYNEQFF
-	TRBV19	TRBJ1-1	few	TGTGCCAGTAGTATTTTCAGGAACACTGAAGCTTTCTTT	CASSIFRNTEAFF
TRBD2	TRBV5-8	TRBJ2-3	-	TGTGCCAGCAGCAGACTAGCGGGGGGGACCGGTACGCAGTATTTT	CASSRLAGGTGTQYF
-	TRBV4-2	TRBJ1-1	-	TGTGCCAGCAGCCAAATGGGGGGGACAAACACTGAAGCTTTCTTT	CASSQMGGTNTEAFF
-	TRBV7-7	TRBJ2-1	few	TGTGCTAGCAGCTTAGCAGCCCGTGGAGACAATGAGCAGTTCTTC	CASSLAARGDNEQFF
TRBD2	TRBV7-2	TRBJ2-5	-	TGTGCCAGCAGCCCTCGGGGGGTCCAAGAGACCCAGTACTTC	CASSPRGVQETQYF
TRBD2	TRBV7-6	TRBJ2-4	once	TGTGCCAGCAGCTTTACTAGCGGAACCGGAAACAAAAACATTCAGTACTTC	CASSFTSGTGNKNIQYF
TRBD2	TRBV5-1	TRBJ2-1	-	TGCGCCAGCAGCTTACCACTAGCGGGGGGGCCGAGTGAGCAGTTCTTC	CASSLPLAGGPSEQFF
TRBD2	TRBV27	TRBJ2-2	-	TGTGCCAGCAGTTTATTCCCCGCGGGGGGCCTATCCGCGAACACCGGGGAGCTGTTTTTT	CASSLFPAGGLSANTGELFF
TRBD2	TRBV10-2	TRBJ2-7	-	TGCGCCAGCAAGGGACTAGCGGAGATGGGCGCCGAGCAGTACTTC	CASKGLAEMGAEQYF